Presented here are 27 T cell receptor beta chains from one specimen sequenced in a study of blood T cell repertoires in COVID-19. The protocol was immunoSEQ multiplex PCR, while the TCRdb copy is restricted to in-frame clones and leaves out a portion. The table has under 250,000 clones, approximately 80% seen once. The sequenced material came from peripheral blood. The receptors stem from a man aged 45-60 years with active or convalescent COVID-19.

The chain uses TRBV28 and TRBJ1-1; D is unresolved. The CDR3 runs to 14 residues. The germline V gene has CDR1 MDHEN and CDR2 SYDVKM. V lost 2 bases and J lost 2, with 9 bases in between. The CDR3 nucleotides read TGTGCCAGCAGTTTAACCCTTCTAAACACTGAAGCTTTCTTT. Translated: CASSLTLLNTEAFF.

The chain uses TRBV5-1 and TRBJ1-2; possibly TRBD1 for D (6 bases). Trimming left V 5 bases short and J 2 bases short, with 10 bases between. The CDR3 covers 13 residues. The germline gives CDR1 SGHRS, CDR2 YFSETQ. The CDR3 spells CASRKGQNYGYTF. Here the CDR3 DNA reads TGCGCCAGCAGAAAAGGACAGAACTATGGCTACACCTTC.

The chain uses TRBV11-2 and TRBJ2-7; 10 nucleotides agree with TRBD2. Trimming at V came to 3 bases and at J to 2 bases, leaving 10 bases not matched to a gene. The CDR3 consists of 17 residues. The germline V gene encodes CDR1 SGHAT and CDR2 FQNNGV. CDR3 bases: TGTGCCAGCAGCTTCAGGAGGACTAGCGGACCAGCCTACGAGCAGTACTTC. Residues: CASSFRRTSGPAYEQYF.

This chain joins TRBV6-5 and TRBJ1-2, with D possibly TRBD1 on 5 matching bases. CDR1 MNHEY and CDR2 SVGAGI come from the germline V gene. The CDR3 is made up of 15 amino acids. Trimming stripped 0 bases from V and 4 bases from J, with 12 bases between. CDR3 nucleotides: TGTGCCAGCAGTTACTCGCCCCAGGGTGCCTATGGCTACACCTTC. Protein product: CASSYSPQGAYGYTF.

This chain links TRBV7-2 with TRBJ1-2; D call uncertain. The CDR3 loop spans 16 amino acids. The ends were cut back, 1 base at V and 5 bases at J, with 17 bases in the middle. The germline CDR1 and CDR2 sequences are SGHTA and FQGNSA. The CDR3 coding sequence is TGTGCCAGCAGCTTAGGCCCAGACACCTCTGGGTATGGCTACACCTTC. The encoded protein is CASSLGPDTSGYGYTF.

The chain recombines TRBV9 with TRBJ1-4, with 7 bases aligning to TRBD1. The CDR3 has 17 residues. Germline CDR1 reads SGDLS; CDR2 reads YYNGEE. V trimming: 4 bases; J trimming: 3 bases; junction bases outside the gene matches: 12. In DNA form, the CDR3 reads TGTGCCAGCAGCTCCGGTCCTCCAGGGACAGCTAATGAAAAACTGTTTTTT. It specifies CASSSGPPGTANEKLFF.

The V gene is TRBV7-8, the J gene TRBJ2-7, with 8 bases matching TRBD1. Germline loops: CDR1 SGHVS, CDR2 FQNEAQ. Unmatched junction bases numbered 15, after V lost 3 bases and J lost 2 bases. The length of the CDR3 is 18 residues. The CDR3 nucleotides read TGTGCCAGCAGCTTGGGAGGACAGGGCCGAGTTAGTGCCTACGAGCAGTACTTC. The encoded protein is CASSLGGQGRVSAYEQYF.

The rearrangement links TRBV5-1 to TRBJ2-3; possible D gene TRBD1, 6 bases. This CDR3 spans 15 amino acids. V shed 0 bases and J shed 2 bases, with 10 bases lying between them. Germline CDR1 is SGHRS and CDR2 is YFSETQ. As DNA, the CDR3 is TGCGCCAGCAGCTTGGAGGGGACAAACACAGATACGCAGTATTTT. This sequence encodes CASSLEGTNTDTQYF.

This chain links TRBV28 with TRBJ1-5, with a tentative D call TRBD1 (6 bases). The CDR3 is made up of 14 amino acids. V was clipped by 5 bases and J by 4 bases, with 12 bases between them. Per the germline V gene, CDR1 is MDHEN and CDR2 is SYDVKM. CDR3 coding DNA: TGTGCCAGCAGTCTCCCAGGGGAGAATCAGCCCCAGCATTTT. It specifies CASSLPGENQPQHF.

The V gene is TRBV6-8, the J gene TRBJ1-5; D is unclear. V was trimmed by 3 bases and J by 5 bases, leaving 8 bases between them. Germline lookup yields CDR1 MNHGY and CDR2 SAAAGT. The CDR3 has 13 residues. The CDR3 loop reads CASSYQAHQPQHF. The CDR3 nucleotides read TGTGCCAGCAGTTATCAGGCCCATCAGCCCCAGCATTTT.

The chain recombines TRBV10-3 with TRBJ2-1; 9 bases match TRBD1. CDR1 ENHRY and CDR2 SYGVKD come from the germline V gene. CDR3 size: 14 residues. The V gene end was trimmed by 6 bases and the J gene end by 7 bases; junction bases not matched to a gene: 7. The CDR3, as DNA: TGTGCCATCAGGGGGACAGGGAAGGGAAATGAGCAGTTCTTC. Protein sequence: CAIRGTGKGNEQFF.

Note on this clone: This sample includes further DNA sequences coding for the same CDR3. The J gene is TRBJ1-6, the V gene TRBV6-5; D ambiguous. The germline CDR1 and CDR2 sequences are MNHEY and SVGAGI. This CDR3 spans 12 amino acids. Trimming removed 2 bases from V and 6 bases from J, with 2 bases in between. The CDR3 sequence: CASSYLNSPLHF. The CDR3 bases are TGTGCCAGCAGTTACCTTAATTCACCCCTCCACTTT.

The chain is built from TRBV27 and TRBJ2-5; tentatively, D is TRBD1 (6 bases). This CDR3 has 15 residues. Looked up from germline, CDR1 is MNHEY and CDR2 is SMNVEV (reference sequence). The ends were cut back, 3 bases at V and 5 bases at J, with 16 bases in the middle. The CDR3 nucleotides are TGTGCCAGCAGTTTGTCTTCACAGGGCGGGGAGACCCAGTACTTC. Residues: CASSLSSQGGETQYF.

V and J are TRBV12-3 or TRBV12-4 and TRBJ2-5; 7 positions agree with TRBD1. Trimming at V came to 9 bases and at J to 5 bases, leaving 9 bases not matched to a gene. CDR3 length equals 13 residues. CDR3 nucleotides: TGTGCCAGTGACTGGGGACAGAGGGAGACCCAGTACTTC. This translates into CASDWGQRETQYF.

The chain joins TRBV18 to TRBJ2-1, with 7 bases matching TRBD1. The CDR3 is 16 amino acids. Trimming removed 3 bases from V and 4 bases from J; junction bases left unmatched: 9. Germline lookup yields CDR1 KGHSH and CDR2 LQKENI. The CDR3: CASSPQGQSDYNEQFF. CDR3 coding DNA: TGTGCCAGCTCACCCCAGGGACAGAGCGATTACAATGAGCAGTTCTTC. Full variable domain (missing parts from reference TRBV18 and TRBJ2-1): NAGVMQNPRHLVRRRGQEARLRCSPMKGHSHVYWYRQLPEEGLKFMVYLQKENIIDESGMPKERFSAEFPKEGPSILRIQQVVRGDSAAYFCASSPQGQSDYNEQFFGPGTRLTVL.

This rearrangement joins TRBV7-9 to TRBJ1-1; 10 nucleotides agree with TRBD1. The V gene's germline CDR1 is SEHNR and CDR2 FQNEAQ (reference sequence). The J segment lost 2 bases and the V segment lost 4 bases, leaving 7 bases of the junction unmatched. This CDR3 is built from 16 residues. The CDR3 DNA sequence: TGTGCCAGCAGCTGGCCGGGACAGGGGCTTAACACTGAAGCTTTCTTT. Protein: CASSWPGQGLNTEAFF.

This clone was seen a few times. The CDR3: CASSRTPQGLQPQHF. The CDR3 region has the DNA TGCGCCAGCAGCCGCACCCCTCAGGGGCTGCAGCCCCAGCATTTT. The chain is built from TRBV4-1 and TRBJ1-5, with a possible D match to TRBD1 (6 bases). The CDR3 is made up of 15 amino acids. CDR1 and CDR2 from the germline V gene are MGHRA and YSYEKL. Trimming removed 4 bases from V and 7 bases from J, with 17 bases in between.

The rearrangement links TRBV6-2 or TRBV6-3 to TRBJ1-5, with 7 nucleotides matching TRBD1. The V segment lost 5 bases and the J segment 5 bases; nucleotides outside the gene matches: 3. The CDR3 has 13 residues. Germline V gene lookup returns CDR1 MNHEY and CDR2 SVGEGT. The CDR3 DNA reads as TGTGCCAGCAGTAGGGACAGTTATCAGCCCCAGCATTTT. Translation: CASSRDSYQPQHF.

V usage is TRBV10-3 and J usage is TRBJ1-1; D possibly corresponds to TRBD1 (6 bases). The V and J ends lost 2 bases and 11 bases respectively, with 33 bases between them. CDR3 size: 19 residues. Germline V gene data show CDR1 as ENHRY and CDR2 as SYGVKD. CDR3 region: CAISEPVGGRGIVGVDAFF. DNA of the CDR3: TGTGCCATCAGTGAGCCCGTGGGGGGGCGCGGTATAGTTGGAGTCGACGCTTTCTTT.

The chain couples TRBV9 to TRBJ1-2; a possible D gene is TRBD1 (5 bases). The V end lost 4 bases, the J end lost 8 bases, and 15 bases lay between the germline ends. Germline V gene lookup returns CDR1 SGDLS and CDR2 YYNGEE. The CDR3 covers 13 residues. The CDR3 DNA sequence: TGTGCCAGCAGCTCTATGGAGGGGTACGGCTACACCTTC. It yields the protein CASSSMEGYGYTF.

The V and J genes are TRBV5-1 and TRBJ2-3, with TRBD2 matching over 7 bases. Germline CDR1 SGHRS, CDR2 YFSETQ. The CDR3 extends over 15 amino acids. With V trimmed by 4 bases and J by 2 bases, 7 bases remained unmatched. CDR3 coding DNA: TGCGCCAGCAGCGAGGGGAGCGGGGTCACAGATACGCAGTATTTT. It translates to CASSEGSGVTDTQYF.

The V gene is TRBV5-4, the J gene TRBJ2-7; 11 positions agree with TRBD2. In germline, CDR1 is SGHNT, CDR2 YYREEE (reference sequence). The CDR3 extends over 15 amino acids. The ends lost 0 bases at V and 10 bases at J; junction bases unmatched: 9. The CDR3 DNA follows: TGTGCCAGCAGCTTGGCCGGGGGGACTAGCGGAGCCCAGTACTTC. It is translated as CASSLAGGTSGAQYF.

This clone was recorded only once. The rearrangement links TRBV15 to TRBJ2-1; no clear D. Germline V gives CDR1 LNHNV, CDR2 YYDKDF (reference sequence). Trimming cost V 3 bases and J 10 bases, with 10 bases left between them. CDR3 length: 12 residues. The CDR3 is CATSRIFGEQFF. CDR3 DNA sequence: TGTGCCACCAGCAGGATTTTCGGGGAGCAGTTCTTC. Full variable domain (remainder filled in from reference TRBV15 and TRBJ2-1): DAMVIQNPRYQVTQFGKPVTLSCSQTLNHNVMYWYQQKSSQAPKLLFHYYDKDFNNEADTPDNFQSRRPNTSFCFLDIRSPGLGDTAMYLCATSRIFGEQFFGPGTRLTVL.

V usage is TRBV21-1 and J usage is TRBJ1-5; TRBD1 is the table's D call, not checked against the DNA. TRBV21-1 is classified as a pseudogene. This CDR3 region has 17 residues. For the CDR3, the DNA is TGTGCCAGCAGCAAAGGACAGGGGCTATATAGCAATCAGCCCCAGCATTTT. It is translated as CASSKGQGLYSNQPQHF.

The rearrangement uses TRBV28 and TRBJ2-3, with 7 positions matching TRBD2. The germline V gene has CDR1 MDHEN and CDR2 SYDVKM. J gave up 3 bases and V 4 bases, and 13 bases lay outside the gene matches. This CDR3 has 17 residues. CDR3 in DNA: TGTGCCAGCAGTTCCCTTTCTAGCGGTGAGAGGACAGATACGCAGTATTTT. Translating gives CASSSLSSGERTDTQYF. Looking up the rest from reference TRBV28 and TRBJ2-3 gives the full variable domain: DVKVTQSSRYLVKRTGEKVFLECVQDMDHENMFWYRQDPGLGLRLIYFSYDVKMKEKGDIPEGYSVSREKKERFSLILESASTNQTSMYLCASSSLSSGERTDTQYFGPGTRLTVL.

The CDR3 coding sequence is TGTGCCAGCACCCAAGGGGTCTCTGGAAACACCATATATTTT. Amino acid sequence: CASTQGVSGNTIYF. The chain links TRBV11-2 to TRBJ1-3; possible D gene TRBD1, 5 bases. Deletions cut 7 bases from V and 0 bases from J, with 10 bases between. The germline V gene encodes CDR1 SGHAT and CDR2 FQNNGV. CDR3 length: 14 amino acids.

The J gene is TRBJ2-2, the V gene TRBV30, with D possibly called TRBD1 or TRBD2 (5 bases each). The CDR3 contains 15 residues. Germline V CDR1 and CDR2: GTSNPN, SVGIG (reference sequence). V dropped 7 bases and J dropped 4 bases, with 19 bases sitting between them. The CDR3 is CALGTTPRVTGELFF. CDR3 in DNA: TGTGCCTTGGGGACGACCCCGAGGGTCACCGGGGAGCTGTTTTTT.